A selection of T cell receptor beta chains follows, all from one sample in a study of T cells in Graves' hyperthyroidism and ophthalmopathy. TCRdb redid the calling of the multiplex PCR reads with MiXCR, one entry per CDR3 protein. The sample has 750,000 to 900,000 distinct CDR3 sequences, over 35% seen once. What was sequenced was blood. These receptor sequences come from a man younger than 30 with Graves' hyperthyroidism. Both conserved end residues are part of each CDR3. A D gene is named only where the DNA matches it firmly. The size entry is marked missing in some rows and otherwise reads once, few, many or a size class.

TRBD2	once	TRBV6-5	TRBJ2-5	TGTGCCAGCAGTGGACTAGCGGGAGGAACGGCAGAGACCCAGTACTTC	CASSGLAGGTAETQYF
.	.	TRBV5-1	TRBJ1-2	TGCGCCAGCAGCTTGCAGAACTTCTATGGCTACACCTTC	CASSLQNFYGYTF
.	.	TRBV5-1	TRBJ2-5	TGCGCCAGCAGCTTGGGGGGGGTCACAGGAGAGACCCAGTACTTC	CASSLGGVTGETQYF
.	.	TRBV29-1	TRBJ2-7	TGCAGCGTTGGAGGGGGGGTCCTTTTCGCATACGAGCAGTACTTC	CSVGGGVLFAYEQYF
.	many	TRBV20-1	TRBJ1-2	TGCAGTGCTAGAGTTCCGGGTGGCTATGGCTACACCTTC	CSARVPGGYGYTF
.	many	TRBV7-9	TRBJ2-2	TGTGCCAGCAGCCGGACTGATCTTGGTGGGGAGCTGTTTTTT	CASSRTDLGGELFF
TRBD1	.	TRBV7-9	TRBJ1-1	TGTGCCAGCAGCTTAGGGCACGGGACAGCGGGCCCACATGAAGCTTTCTTT	CASSLGHGTAGPHEAFF
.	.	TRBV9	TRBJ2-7	TGTGCCAGCAGCGATCCGGGGACGGAGCAGTACTTC	CASSDPGTEQYF
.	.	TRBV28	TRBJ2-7	TGTGCCAGCATGGGACAATCCTACGAGCAGTACTTC	CASMGQSYEQYF
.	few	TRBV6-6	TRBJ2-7	TGTGCCAGCAGTTACGCAGAGACCTACGAGCAGTACTTC	CASSYAETYEQYF